These T cell receptor beta chains were read from a single sample in a study of blood T cell repertoires in COVID-19. Assay used: immunoSEQ multiplex PCR; TCRdb lists only in-frame clones, some missing. The sample lists approximately 150,000 clones, 88% occurring once. Sequences were obtained from peripheral blood. The receptors shown here come from a man in his 70s with acute or convalescent COVID-19. Each CDR3 is given with its conserved first and last residue. Each record gives: CDR3 DNA, CDR3 protein, J gene, D gene, CDR3 length, clone size, V gene. A D gene is named only where the DNA matches it firmly. Clone size is given for some rows only: seen once, a few or many times, or a class if the clone is expanded.

TGTGCCAGCAGTTTAGCGCGTTTTGAAAAACTGTTTTTT | CASSLARFEKLFF | TRBJ1-4 | NA | 13 | few | TRBV12-3/TRBV12-4
TGTGCCAGCAGCCCCTCGGGGTGGAACAATGAGCAGTTCTTC | CASSPSGWNNEQFF | TRBJ2-1 | NA | 14 | NA | TRBV7-2
TGTGCCAGTAGTACTAGAGCCGATAGCTCCTACAATGAGCAGTTCTTC | CASSTRADSSYNEQFF | TRBJ2-1 | NA | 16 | NA | TRBV19
TGCGCCAGCAGCTTGTCGGGTCGAGGCACTGAAGCTTTCTTT | CASSLSGRGTEAFF | TRBJ1-1 | NA | 14 | NA | TRBV5-1
TGTGCCAGCATCCCGTTTGGAGTGAACACTGAAGCTTTCTTT | CASIPFGVNTEAFF | TRBJ1-1 | NA | 14 | NA | TRBV7-9
TGTGCCAGTAGTCAGCAGGGGTTGAGCAATCAGCCCCAGCATTTT | CASSQQGLSNQPQHF | TRBJ1-5 | NA | 15 | NA | TRBV19
TGTGCCAGCAGCGTAGTAGGGGGAGGGCTAGGCTACAATGAGCAGTTCTTC | CASSVVGGGLGYNEQFF | TRBJ2-1 | NA | 17 | NA | TRBV9
TGTGCCAGCAGCTTATCTGTGAACACTGAAGCTTTCTTT | CASSLSVNTEAFF | TRBJ1-1 | NA | 13 | NA | TRBV11-2
TGTGCCAGCGGGCTTGGAGGCGGGAATTCACCCCTCCACTTT | CASGLGGGNSPLHF | TRBJ1-6 | NA | 14 | NA | TRBV6-5
TGTGCCATCAGGAAGCCCGGGAAACAAGAGACCCAGTACTTC | CAIRKPGKQETQYF | TRBJ2-5 | NA | 14 | NA | TRBV10-3
TGTGCCAGCATTGGACAATTTTACACTGAAGCTTTCTTT | CASIGQFYTEAFF | TRBJ1-1 | NA | 13 | NA | TRBV6-5
TGTGCCAGCAGCCAAGAATCTTACAGGTCGGCCGCCGATGAGCAGTTCTTC | CASSQESYRSAADEQFF | TRBJ2-1 | NA | 17 | once | TRBV14
TGTGCCAGCAGCATAGACAGGGCCGGGGAGCTGTTTTTT | CASSIDRAGELFF | TRBJ2-2 | TRBD1 | 13 | NA | TRBV5-5
TGCGCCAGCAGCTTTGGCGGGACGAACACCGGGGAGCTGTTTTTT | CASSFGGTNTGELFF | TRBJ2-2 | NA | 15 | NA | TRBV5-1
TGTGCCTGGAGTCGGACAGGGACAGGCAATCAGCCCCAGCATTTT | CAWSRTGTGNQPQHF | TRBJ1-5 | TRBD1 | 15 | NA | TRBV30
TGTGCCAGCAGCTTAGAAGGGGATCAGCCCCAGCATTTT | CASSLEGDQPQHF | TRBJ1-5 | NA | 13 | NA | TRBV7-2
TGCGCCAGCAGACAGACCGATGAGCAGTTCTTC | CASRQTDEQFF | TRBJ2-1 | NA | 11 | NA | TRBV5-1
TGTGCCTGGAGTGGGGGGGGAGGACTCTACAATGAGCAGTTCTTC | CAWSGGGGLYNEQFF | TRBJ2-1 | TRBD2 | 15 | NA | TRBV30
TGTGCCAGCAGCTTTACAGCGAACACTGAAGCTTTCTTT | CASSFTANTEAFF | TRBJ1-1 | NA | 13 | once | TRBV5-5
TGCGCCAGCAGCTTCACCGGGACAGGGGGATTGGAGACCCAGTACTTC | CASSFTGTGGLETQYF | TRBJ2-5 | TRBD1 | 16 | NA | TRBV5-1
TGCGCCAGCAGGGCCGGGACTATAGATAATTCACCCCTCCACTTT | CASRAGTIDNSPLHF | TRBJ1-6 | NA | 15 | NA | TRBV5-1
TGCGCCAGCAGAACAGGGGCAGCGGACGGCTACACCTTC | CASRTGAADGYTF | TRBJ1-2 | TRBD1 | 13 | NA | TRBV5-1
TGTGCCAGCAGCTTAGGGGCGGGACAGCCATACGAGCAGTACTTC | CASSLGAGQPYEQYF | TRBJ2-7 | NA | 15 | NA | TRBV7-2
TGTGCCAGCGGACGGGGGAGAAACTATGGCTACACCTTC | CASGRGRNYGYTF | TRBJ1-2 | NA | 13 | NA | TRBV12-3/TRBV12-4
TGTGCCAGCTCACCACCCGGGGGTATGAACTATGGCTACACCTTC | CASSPPGGMNYGYTF | TRBJ1-2 | NA | 15 | few | TRBV18
TGTGCCAGCAGCTCCCGACGACAGGGAGGTACTGGAAACACCATATATTTT | CASSSRRQGGTGNTIYF | TRBJ1-3 | TRBD1 | 17 | NA | TRBV7-2
TGTGCCAGCAGCCGCGGGGGTAGCACAGATACGCAGTATTTT | CASSRGGSTDTQYF | TRBJ2-3 | TRBD2 | 14 | NA | TRBV7-9
TGTGCTAGCAGCCGCCGTTCGACAGGGGTGAACACTGAAGCTTTCTTT | CASSRRSTGVNTEAFF | TRBJ1-1 | TRBD1 | 16 | NA | TRBV16
TGTGCCAGCAGCCCGGGACTAGCGGGGGGGGCCCGGCGGACCGGGGAGCTGTTTTTT | CASSPGLAGGARRTGELFF | TRBJ2-2 | TRBD2 | 19 | NA | TRBV13
TGTGCCAGTAGATTGGGGCCAGGGGCGTACAATGAGCAGTTCTTC | CASRLGPGAYNEQFF | TRBJ2-1 | NA | 15 | NA | TRBV19
TGCGCCAGCTCGGGGAGTATGGAGACCCAGTACTTC | CASSGSMETQYF | TRBJ2-5 | NA | 12 | NA | TRBV5-1
TGTGCCAGCAGTTTTTGGGCAGGAGGTGAGCAGTACTTC | CASSFWAGGEQYF | TRBJ2-7 | NA | 13 | NA | TRBV12-3/TRBV12-4
TGTGCCAGCAGTTCCCAAAGGGACACACGAAACTATGGCTACACCTTC | CASSSQRDTRNYGYTF | TRBJ1-2 | NA | 16 | once | TRBV6-5
TGTGCCAGCAGCAGCTCGACAGGGCCATTAGCTGGGGCCAACGTCCTGACTTTC | CASSSSTGPLAGANVLTF | TRBJ2-6 | TRBD1 | 18 | NA | TRBV5-6
TGTGCCAGCAGCTTTTTTACAGGGGACTATGGCTACACCTTC | CASSFFTGDYGYTF | TRBJ1-2 | TRBD1 | 14 | NA | TRBV5-4
TGTGCCAGCAGCCGCCCCTACAGGGATGGAAACACCATATATTTT | CASSRPYRDGNTIYF | TRBJ1-3 | NA | 15 | NA | TRBV7-9
TGCGCCAGCAGCCTTACTCCGGGATACACCGGGGAGCTGTTTTTT | CASSLTPGYTGELFF | TRBJ2-2 | NA | 15 | NA | TRBV5-1
TGCGCCAGCAGCTTGGAACACCTCATGAACACTGAAGCTTTCTTT | CASSLEHLMNTEAFF | TRBJ1-1 | NA | 15 | NA | TRBV5-1
TGTGCCAGCAGCCTCCTTGGAGGTGAGCAGTACTTC | CASSLLGGEQYF | TRBJ2-7 | NA | 12 | NA | TRBV3-1/TRBV3-2
TGTGCCAGCAGTAAGGGGTGGGGTCAGCCCCAGCATTTT | CASSKGWGQPQHF | TRBJ1-5 | NA | 13 | NA | TRBV6-5
TGTGCTAGTGGTTTGGGGGAGACAGGATTAGCCAAAAACATTCAGTACTTC | CASGLGETGLAKNIQYF | TRBJ2-4 | NA | 17 | once | TRBV12-5
TGTGCCAGCTCAGCGGGAACGAACACCGGGGAGCTGTTTTTT | CASSAGTNTGELFF | TRBJ2-2 | NA | 14 | NA | TRBV18
TGTGCCAGCAGTTTTGCGGCACCCGATAGCAATCAGCCCCAGCATTTT | CASSFAAPDSNQPQHF | TRBJ1-5 | NA | 16 | few | TRBV2
TGTGCCAGCACCAGGGATTTCTCTGGAAACACCATATATTTT | CASTRDFSGNTIYF | TRBJ1-3 | NA | 14 | NA | TRBV28
TGTGCCAGCAGTTCCTGGGGGGGGCAAGGAAACACCATATATTTT | CASSSWGGQGNTIYF | TRBJ1-3 | NA | 15 | NA | TRBV6-5
TGCGCCAGCAGCTTGGGGGGGCCAGGGCAGCCCCAGCATTTT | CASSLGGPGQPQHF | TRBJ1-5 | NA | 14 | NA | TRBV5-1
TGTGCCAGCAGTGAATCGGGTCGGAGCAATGAGCAGTTCTTC | CASSESGRSNEQFF | TRBJ2-1 | NA | 14 | once | TRBV6-1
TGTGCCAGCAGCCCCGACAGGACCTATGGCTACACCTTC | CASSPDRTYGYTF | TRBJ1-2 | NA | 13 | NA | TRBV21-1
TGTGCCAGCAGTTTAAGGGAGATCTATGGCTACACCTTC | CASSLREIYGYTF | TRBJ1-2 | NA | 13 | NA | TRBV12-3/TRBV12-4
TGCGCCAGCGTCCCGGGACAGGGGGCAAATGAAAAACTGTTTTTT | CASVPGQGANEKLFF | TRBJ1-4 | TRBD1 | 15 | NA | TRBV10-2
TGTGCCAGCTCAAGCTCGACAAGCACAGATACGCAGTATTTT | CASSSSTSTDTQYF | TRBJ2-3 | NA | 14 | few | TRBV18
TGTGCCACCAGTGATTGGGACAGGGAAACTGAAGCTTTCTTT | CATSDWDRETEAFF | TRBJ1-1 | TRBD1 | 14 | NA | TRBV24-1